These 5 T cell receptor beta chains originate from one sample sequenced in a study of cytomegalovirus exposure and HLA in healthy donors. Researchers ran the PCR with 60 Vbeta and 13 Jbeta primers. Produced via immunoSEQ multiplex PCR; TCRdb's table is partial and in-frame only. The sample lists approximately 170,000 clones, roughly 71% occurring once. Input material: PBMCs. The receptors were sampled from a male donor in good health and CMV-seropositive.

The chain is built from TRBV4-2 and TRBJ2-7, with D possibly being TRBD2 (6 bases). V was shortened by 4 bases and J by 4 bases, with 14 bases between the two germline ends. The CDR3 totals 14 residues. Looked up from germline, CDR1 is LGHNA and CDR2 is YNFKEQ. This CDR3 is CASSPRTEGYEQYF. In nucleotides, the CDR3 is TGTGCCAGCAGCCCCAGGACGGAGGGGTACGAGCAGTACTTC.

The table lists this clone with a count of one. The genes are TRBV30 and TRBJ1-5; D is possibly TRBD1 (6 bases). This CDR3 has 14 amino acids. CDR1 is GTSNPN and CDR2 is SVGIG in the germline V gene (reference sequence). V lost 3 bases to trimming and J lost 2 bases, with 11 bases between them. The chain's CDR3 is CAWRGTTGNQPQHF. The CDR3 region has the DNA TGTGCCTGGAGAGGGACAACAGGCAATCAGCCCCAGCATTTT.

V gene TRBV2 combines with J gene TRBJ1-5; D ambiguous. Trimming removed 4 bases at V and 0 bases at J, with 7 bases between. CDR3 length equals 14 residues. Germline V CDR1 and CDR2: SNHLY, FYNNEI. CDR3 sequence reads: CASSVQISNQPQHF. The CDR3 region has the DNA TGTGCCAGCAGTGTACAGATTAGCAATCAGCCCCAGCATTTT.

As DNA, the CDR3 is TGCGCCAGCACCTCCGGGACAGGGGGGACCGGGGAGCTGTTTTTT. Translated, it gives CASTSGTGGTGELFF. The chain links TRBV5-1 to TRBJ2-2; 11 bases agree with TRBD1. Germline assignment: CDR1 SGHRS and CDR2 YFSETQ. The CDR3 extends over 15 amino acids. Trimming took 6 bases from V and 5 from J; bases not matched to a gene: 6.

The V and J genes are TRBV4-2 and TRBJ2-3, with 10 bases lining up with TRBD2. With V trimmed by 0 bases and J by 6 bases, 6 bases remained unmatched. The CDR3 covers 16 residues. CDR1 LGHNA and CDR2 YNFKEQ come from the germline V gene. The CDR3 sequence is CASSQEGLAGVDTQYF. The CDR3 DNA reads TGTGCCAGCAGCCAAGAGGGGCTAGCGGGGGTTGATACGCAGTATTTT.